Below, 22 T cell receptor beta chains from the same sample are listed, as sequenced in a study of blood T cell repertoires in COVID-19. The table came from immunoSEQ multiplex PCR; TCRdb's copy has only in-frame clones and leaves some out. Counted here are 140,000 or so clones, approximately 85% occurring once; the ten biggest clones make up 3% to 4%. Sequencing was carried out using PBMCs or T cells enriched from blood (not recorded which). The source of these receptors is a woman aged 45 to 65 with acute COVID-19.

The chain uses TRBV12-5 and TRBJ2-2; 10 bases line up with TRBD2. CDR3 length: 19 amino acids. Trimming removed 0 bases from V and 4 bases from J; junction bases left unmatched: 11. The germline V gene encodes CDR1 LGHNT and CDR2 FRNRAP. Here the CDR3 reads CASGLVGGAGGPGTGELFF. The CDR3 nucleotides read TGTGCTAGTGGTTTGGTAGGGGGAGCGGGAGGGCCGGGCACCGGGGAGCTGTTTTTT.

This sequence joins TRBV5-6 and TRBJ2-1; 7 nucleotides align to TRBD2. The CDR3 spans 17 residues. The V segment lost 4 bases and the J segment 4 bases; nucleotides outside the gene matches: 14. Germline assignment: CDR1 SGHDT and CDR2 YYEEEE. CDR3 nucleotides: TGTGCCAGCAGCCCCCGGGGAGGGCGGAGGAGATACAATGAGCAGTTCTTC. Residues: CASSPRGGRRRYNEQFF.

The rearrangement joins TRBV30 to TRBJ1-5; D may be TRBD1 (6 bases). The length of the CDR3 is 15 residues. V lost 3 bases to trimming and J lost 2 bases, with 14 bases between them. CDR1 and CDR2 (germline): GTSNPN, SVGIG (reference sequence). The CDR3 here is CAWSTGHFGNQPQHF. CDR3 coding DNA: TGTGCCTGGAGCACGGGACATTTCGGCAATCAGCCCCAGCATTTT.

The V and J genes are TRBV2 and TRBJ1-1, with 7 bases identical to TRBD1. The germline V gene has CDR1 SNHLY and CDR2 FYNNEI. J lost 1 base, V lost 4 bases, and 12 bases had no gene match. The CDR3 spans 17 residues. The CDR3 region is CASSVGDRGRTNTEAFF. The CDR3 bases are TGTGCCAGCAGTGTAGGGGACAGAGGGCGGACGAACACTGAAGCTTTCTTT.

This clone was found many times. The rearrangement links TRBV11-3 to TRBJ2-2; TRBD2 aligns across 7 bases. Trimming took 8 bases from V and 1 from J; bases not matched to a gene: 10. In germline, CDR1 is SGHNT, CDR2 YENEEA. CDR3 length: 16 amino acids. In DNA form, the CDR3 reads TGTGCCAGCCGCGGGAGCGGAGCGGGGAACACCGGGGAGCTGTTTTTT. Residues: CASRGSGAGNTGELFF.

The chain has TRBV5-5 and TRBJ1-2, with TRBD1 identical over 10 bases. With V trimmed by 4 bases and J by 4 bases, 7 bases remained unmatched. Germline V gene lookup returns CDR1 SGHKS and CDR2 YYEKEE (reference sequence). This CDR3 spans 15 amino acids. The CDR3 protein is CASSLGGQGTYGYTF. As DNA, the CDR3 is TGTGCCAGCAGCCTTGGGGGACAGGGGACCTATGGCTACACCTTC.

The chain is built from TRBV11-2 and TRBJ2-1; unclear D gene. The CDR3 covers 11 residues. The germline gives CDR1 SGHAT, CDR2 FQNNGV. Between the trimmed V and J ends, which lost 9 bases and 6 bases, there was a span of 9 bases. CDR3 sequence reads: CASRVSNEQFF. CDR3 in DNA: TGTGCCAGTAGAGTCTCCAATGAGCAGTTCTTC.

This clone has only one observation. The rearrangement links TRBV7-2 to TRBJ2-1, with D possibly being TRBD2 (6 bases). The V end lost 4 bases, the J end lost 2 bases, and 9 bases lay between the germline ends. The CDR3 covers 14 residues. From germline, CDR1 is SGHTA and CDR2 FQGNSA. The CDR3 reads CASSSGSTYNEQFF. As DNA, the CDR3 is TGTGCCAGCAGCTCCGGGAGCACCTACAATGAGCAGTTCTTC.

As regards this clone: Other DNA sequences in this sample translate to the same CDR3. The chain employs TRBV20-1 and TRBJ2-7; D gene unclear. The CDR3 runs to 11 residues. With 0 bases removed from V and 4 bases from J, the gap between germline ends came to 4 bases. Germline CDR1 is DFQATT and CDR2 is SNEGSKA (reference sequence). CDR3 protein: CSARDSYEQYF. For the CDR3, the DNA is TGCAGTGCTAGAGATAGTTACGAGCAGTACTTC.

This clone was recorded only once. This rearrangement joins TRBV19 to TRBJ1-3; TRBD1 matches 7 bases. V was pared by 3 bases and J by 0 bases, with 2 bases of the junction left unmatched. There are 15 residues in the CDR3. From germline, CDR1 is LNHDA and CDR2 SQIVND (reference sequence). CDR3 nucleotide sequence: TGTGCCAGTAGTATCCAGGGGGACTCTGGAAACACCATATATTTT. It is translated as CASSIQGDSGNTIYF.

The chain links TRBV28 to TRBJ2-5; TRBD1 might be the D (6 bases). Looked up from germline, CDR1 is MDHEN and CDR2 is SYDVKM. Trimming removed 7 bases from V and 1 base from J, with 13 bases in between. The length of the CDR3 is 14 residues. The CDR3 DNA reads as TGTGCCAGCATTGAGACAGGAATCCAAGAGACCCAGTACTTC. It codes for CASIETGIQETQYF.

The CDR3: CASSPRSRETQYF. For the CDR3, the DNA is TGTGCCAGCAGCCCTCGCTCCAGAGAGACCCAGTACTTC. The chain couples TRBV14 to TRBJ2-5; no firm D call. The V end was cut by 4 bases, the J end by 4 bases, with 10 bases between. CDR3 length: 13 amino acids. Germline V lookup: CDR1 SGHDN, CDR2 FVKESK.

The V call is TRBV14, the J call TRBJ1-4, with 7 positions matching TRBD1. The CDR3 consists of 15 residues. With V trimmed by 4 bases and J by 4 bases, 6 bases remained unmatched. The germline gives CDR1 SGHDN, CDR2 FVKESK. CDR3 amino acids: CASSRNQGVNEKLFF. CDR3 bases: TGTGCCAGCAGCCGGAACCAGGGGGTTAATGAAAAACTGTTTTTT.

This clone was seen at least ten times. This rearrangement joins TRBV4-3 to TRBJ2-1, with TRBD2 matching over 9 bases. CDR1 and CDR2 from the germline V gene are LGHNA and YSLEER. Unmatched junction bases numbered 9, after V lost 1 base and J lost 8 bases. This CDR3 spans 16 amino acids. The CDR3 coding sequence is TGCGCCAGCAGCCAAGCCGGCGGGAGGGGGGGCGATGAGCAGTTCTTC. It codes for CASSQAGGRGGDEQFF.

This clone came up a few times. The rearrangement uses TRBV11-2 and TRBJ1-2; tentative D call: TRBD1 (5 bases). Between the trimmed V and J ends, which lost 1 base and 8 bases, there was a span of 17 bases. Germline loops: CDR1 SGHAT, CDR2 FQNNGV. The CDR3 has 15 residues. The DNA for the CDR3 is TGTGCCAGCAGCTTAGTTTCGGGGGGAGAGGTGGGCTACACCTTC. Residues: CASSLVSGGEVGYTF.

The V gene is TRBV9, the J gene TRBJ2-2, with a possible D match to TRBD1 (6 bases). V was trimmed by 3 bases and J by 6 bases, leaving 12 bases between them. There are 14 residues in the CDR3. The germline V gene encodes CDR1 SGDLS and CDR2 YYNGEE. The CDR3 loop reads CASSGQVWSGELFF. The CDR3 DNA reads TGTGCCAGCAGCGGACAGGTTTGGTCCGGGGAGCTGTTTTTT.

CDR3: CAWGTGLYEQYF. The CDR3 DNA follows: TGTGCCTGGGGGACAGGGCTCTACGAGCAGTACTTC. The genes are TRBV30 and TRBJ2-7; 9 bases match TRBD1. V lost 5 bases, J lost 3 bases, and 2 bases stayed unmatched. Germline V gene data show CDR1 as GTSNPN and CDR2 as SVGIG (reference sequence). This CDR3 is built from 12 residues.

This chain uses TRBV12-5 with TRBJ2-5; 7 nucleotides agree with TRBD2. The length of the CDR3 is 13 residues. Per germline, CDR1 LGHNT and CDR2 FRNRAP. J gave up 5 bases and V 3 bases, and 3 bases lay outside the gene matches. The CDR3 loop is CASGFGTMETQYF. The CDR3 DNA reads TGTGCTAGTGGTTTTGGGACTATGGAGACCCAGTACTTC. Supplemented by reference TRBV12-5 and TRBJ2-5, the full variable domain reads DARVTQTPRHKVTEMGQEVTMRCQPILGHNTVFWYRQTMMQGLELLAYFRNRAPLDDSGMPKDRFSAEMPDATLATLKIQPSEPRDSAVYFCASGFGTMETQYFGPGTRLLVL.

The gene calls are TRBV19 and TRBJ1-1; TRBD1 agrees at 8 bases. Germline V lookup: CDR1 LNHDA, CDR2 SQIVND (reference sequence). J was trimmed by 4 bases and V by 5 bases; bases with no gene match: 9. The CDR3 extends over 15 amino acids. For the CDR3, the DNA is TGTGCCAGTAGTCCCAGACAGGGGATGGGCACTGAAGCTTTCTTT. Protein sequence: CASSPRQGMGTEAFF. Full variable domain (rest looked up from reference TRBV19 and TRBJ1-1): DGGITQSPKYLFRKEGQNVTLSCEQNLNHDAMYWYRQDPGQGLRLIYYSQIVNDFQKGDIAEGYSVSREKKESFPLTVTSAQKNPTAFYLCASSPRQGMGTEAFFGQGTRLTVV.

The CDR3 loop reads CAWRLRQGQETQYF. The CDR3 nucleotides read TGTGCCTGGAGACTAAGACAGGGGCAGGAGACCCAGTACTTC. The chain has TRBV30 and TRBJ2-5, with 8 bases matching TRBD1. Germline V gene lookup returns CDR1 GTSNPN and CDR2 SVGIG (reference sequence). The junction had 8 bases not matched to a gene; V was cut back by 3 bases and J by 5 bases. The CDR3 runs to 14 residues.

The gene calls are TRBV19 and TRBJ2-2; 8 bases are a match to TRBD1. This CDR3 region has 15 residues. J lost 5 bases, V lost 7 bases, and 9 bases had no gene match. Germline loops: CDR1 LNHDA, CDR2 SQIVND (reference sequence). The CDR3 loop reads CASIYQGARTGELFF. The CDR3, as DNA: TGTGCCAGTATCTATCAGGGGGCGCGGACCGGGGAGCTGTTTTTT.

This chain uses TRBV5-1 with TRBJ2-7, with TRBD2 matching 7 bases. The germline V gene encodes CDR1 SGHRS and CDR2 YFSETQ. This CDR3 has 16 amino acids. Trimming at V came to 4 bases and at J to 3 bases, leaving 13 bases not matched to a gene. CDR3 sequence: CASSPQLGAGDYEQYF. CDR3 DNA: TGCGCCAGCAGCCCTCAGCTCGGGGCGGGGGACTACGAGCAGTACTTC.